Detailed here is one T cell receptor (beta chain). What it binds is unknown. V gave up 2 bases and J gave up 5 bases; unmatched junction bases: 4. There are 14 residues in the CDR3. Germline V gives CDR1 SEHNR, CDR2 FQNEAQ (reference sequence). The data derive from a study of beta chain features in type 1 diabetes. Expressed TCRB transcripts were sequenced because the isolated RNA had all been reverse transcribed beforehand. The protocol was immunoSEQ multiplex PCR, while the TCRdb copy is restricted to in-frame clones and leaves out a portion. The sample shows around 250,000 clones, around 22% of them seen only once. General observations from the study: TCRB CDR3s from Type 1 diabetes patients were moderately but significantly shorter in all four CD4+ subsets.

The receptor was derived from a woman in her twenties or thirties with type 1 diabetes. Source material: naive CD4+ T cells from blood. V gene TRBV7-9 combines with J gene TRBJ2-5, with 8 bases matching TRBD2. The DNA of the CDR3 is TGTGCCAGCAGCTTAAATTCGGGAGGGGAGACCCAGTACTTC. Protein product: CASSLNSGGETQYF.